The present TCR beta chain was sequenced within a study of shared clonotypes between healthy human individuals. From germline, CDR1 is SGHVS and CDR2 FNYEAQ. This CDR3 has 18 residues. V dropped 1 base and J dropped 2; count of bases not matched to a gene: 12. The table came from immunoSEQ multiplex PCR; TCRdb's copy has only in-frame clones and leaves some out. The data hold roughly 650,000 clones, with roughly 97% observed a single time. The receptor comes from a woman aged 25-40 years in good health. The chain couples TRBV7-6 to TRBJ1-1, with 8 bases that match TRBD1. Sequenced sample: naive CD4+ T cells sorted from blood. Subset defined: CD45RA+ positively selected. CDR3 DNA sequence: TGTGCCAGCAGCTTAGAGAGGAGGCAGGGGGCGCGAAACACTGAAGCTTTCTTT. Its protein is CASSLERRQGARNTEAFF. Together with reference TRBV7-6 and TRBJ1-1, the CDR3 gives the full variable domain: GAGVSQSPRYKVTKRGQDVALRCDPISGHVSLYWYRQALGQGPEFLTYFNYEAQQDKSGLPNDRFSAERPEGSISTLTIQRTEQRDSAMYRCASSLERRQGARNTEAFFGQGTRLTVV.